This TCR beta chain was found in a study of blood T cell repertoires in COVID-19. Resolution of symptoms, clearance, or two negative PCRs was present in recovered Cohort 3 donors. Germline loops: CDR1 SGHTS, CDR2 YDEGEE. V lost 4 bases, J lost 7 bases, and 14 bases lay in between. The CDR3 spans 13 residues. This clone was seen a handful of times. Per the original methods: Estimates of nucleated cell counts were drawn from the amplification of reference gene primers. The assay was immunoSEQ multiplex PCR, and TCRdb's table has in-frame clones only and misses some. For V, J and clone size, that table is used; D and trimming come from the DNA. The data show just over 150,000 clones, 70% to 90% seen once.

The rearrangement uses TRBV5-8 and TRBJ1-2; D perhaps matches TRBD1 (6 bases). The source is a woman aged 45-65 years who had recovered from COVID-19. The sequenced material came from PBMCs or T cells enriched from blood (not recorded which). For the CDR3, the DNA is TGTGCCAGCAGCCTTTTCCCACAGGGTGGCTACACCTTC. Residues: CASSLFPQGGYTF.